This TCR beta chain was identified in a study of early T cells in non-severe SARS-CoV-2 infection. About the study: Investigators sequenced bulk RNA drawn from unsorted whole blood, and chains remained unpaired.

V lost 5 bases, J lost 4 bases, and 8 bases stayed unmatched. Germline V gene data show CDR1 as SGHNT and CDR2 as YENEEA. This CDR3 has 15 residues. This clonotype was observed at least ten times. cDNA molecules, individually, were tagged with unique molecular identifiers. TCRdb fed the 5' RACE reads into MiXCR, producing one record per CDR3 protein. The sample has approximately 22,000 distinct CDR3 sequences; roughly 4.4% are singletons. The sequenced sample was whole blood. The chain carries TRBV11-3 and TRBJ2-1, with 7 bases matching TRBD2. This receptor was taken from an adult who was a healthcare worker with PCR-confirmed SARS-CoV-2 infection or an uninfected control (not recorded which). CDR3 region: CASSPRASGYNEQFF. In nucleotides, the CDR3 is TGTGCCAGCAGCCCAAGGGCTAGCGGTTACAATGAGCAGTTCTTC. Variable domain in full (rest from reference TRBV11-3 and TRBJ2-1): EAGVVQSPRYKIIEKKQPVAFWCNPISGHNTLYWYLQNLGQGPELLIRYENEEAVDDSQLPKDRFSAERLKGVDSTLKIQPAELGDSAVYLCASSPRASGYNEQFFGPGTRLTVL.